Each of the 2 T cell receptor beta chains below was sequenced from the same sample in a study of blood T cell repertoires in COVID-19. Repertoires were generated with immunoSEQ multiplex PCR, while TCRdb's copy carries only in-frame clones and drops some. The data contain 100,000 to 150,000 clones, 65% to 90% of them seen just once; the ten biggest clones take up about 7%. The sequencing sample was made of peripheral blood. These receptors were taken from an elderly man with active or convalescent COVID-19.

This clone was detected a few times. This chain connects TRBV9 to TRBJ2-2; 11 nucleotides agree with TRBD2. V trimming: 5 bases; J trimming: 0 bases; junction bases outside the gene matches: 3. Looked up from germline, CDR1 is SGDLS and CDR2 is YYNGEE. The CDR3 is made up of 16 amino acids. In nucleotides, the CDR3 is TGTGCCAGCAGTAGACTAGCGGGGCCGAACACCGGGGAGCTGTTTTTT. Its protein product is CASSRLAGPNTGELFF.

The J gene is TRBJ1-5, the V gene TRBV5-5; D may be TRBD1 (6 bases). The CDR3 is 16 amino acids. CDR1 and CDR2 from the germline V gene are SGHKS and YYEKEE (reference sequence). Trimming stripped 4 bases from V and 5 bases from J, with 19 bases between. The CDR3 coding sequence is TGTGCCAGCAGCCGCGACCCAGGGGCTGTTTATCAGCCCCAGCATTTT. It yields the protein CASSRDPGAVYQPQHF.